This T cell receptor beta chain is from a study of T-cell memory formation after mild COVID-19. Study conclusions and caveats: Among CD4+ contracting clones, most were CM and EM, and CD8+ ones EMRA.

TCRdb reanalysed the 5' RACE reads using MiXCR and keeps one entry per CDR3 protein. The data show approximately 580,000 distinct CDR3 sequences, roughly 22% seen once. There are 17 residues in the CDR3. Trimming at V came to 4 bases and at J to 3 bases, leaving 6 bases not matched to a gene. Per the germline V gene, CDR1 is KGHDR and CDR2 is SFDVKD. This clonotype appeared a few times. Its matching antigen is unknown. Sequences were obtained from PBMCs or a T cell subset sorted from them (not recorded which). The receptor's source is an adult woman who had mild COVID-19 (a few samples of this study predate the infection). Cell type and time point are not known. This sequence joins TRBV24-1 and TRBJ2-1; 12 bases align to TRBD2. The CDR3 DNA is TGTGCCACCAGTGACCGACTAGCGGGAGACGGCTACAATGAGCAGTTCTTC. This gives the protein CATSDRLAGDGYNEQFF.